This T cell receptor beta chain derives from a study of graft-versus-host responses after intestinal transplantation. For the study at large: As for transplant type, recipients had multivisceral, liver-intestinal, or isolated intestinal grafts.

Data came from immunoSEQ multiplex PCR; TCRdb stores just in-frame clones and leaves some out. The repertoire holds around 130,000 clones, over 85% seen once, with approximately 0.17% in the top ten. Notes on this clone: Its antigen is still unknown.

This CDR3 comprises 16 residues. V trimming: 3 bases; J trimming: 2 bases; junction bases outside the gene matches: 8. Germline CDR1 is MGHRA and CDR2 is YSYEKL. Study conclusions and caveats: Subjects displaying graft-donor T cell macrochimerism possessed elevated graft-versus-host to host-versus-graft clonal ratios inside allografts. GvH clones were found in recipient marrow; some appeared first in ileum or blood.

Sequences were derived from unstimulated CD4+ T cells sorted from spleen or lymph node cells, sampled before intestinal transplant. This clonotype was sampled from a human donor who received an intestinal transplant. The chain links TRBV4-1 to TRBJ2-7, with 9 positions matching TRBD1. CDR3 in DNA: TGCGCCAGCAGCCAGAGAGGACAGGGGAAGGCCTACGAGCAGTACTTC. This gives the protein CASSQRGQGKAYEQYF.